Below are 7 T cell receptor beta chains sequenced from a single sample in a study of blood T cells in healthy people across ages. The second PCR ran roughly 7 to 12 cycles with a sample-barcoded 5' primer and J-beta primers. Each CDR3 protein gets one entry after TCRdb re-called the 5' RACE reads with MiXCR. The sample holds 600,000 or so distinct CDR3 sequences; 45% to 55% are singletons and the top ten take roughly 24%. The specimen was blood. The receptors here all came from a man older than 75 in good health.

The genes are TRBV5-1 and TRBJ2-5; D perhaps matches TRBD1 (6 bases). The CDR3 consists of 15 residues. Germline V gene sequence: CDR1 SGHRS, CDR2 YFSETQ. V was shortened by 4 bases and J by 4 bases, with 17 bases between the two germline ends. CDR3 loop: CASSPNPRGGETQYF. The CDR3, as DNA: TGCGCCAGCAGCCCAAACCCCAGGGGTGGAGAGACCCAGTACTTC.

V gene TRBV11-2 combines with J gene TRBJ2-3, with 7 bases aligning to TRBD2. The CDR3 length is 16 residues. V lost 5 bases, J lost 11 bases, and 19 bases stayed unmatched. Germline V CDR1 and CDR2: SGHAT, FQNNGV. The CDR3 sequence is CASSLRGSGYYNEQYF. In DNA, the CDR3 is TGTGCCAGCAGCCTCCGGGGTAGCGGGTACTACAATGAGCAGTATTTT.

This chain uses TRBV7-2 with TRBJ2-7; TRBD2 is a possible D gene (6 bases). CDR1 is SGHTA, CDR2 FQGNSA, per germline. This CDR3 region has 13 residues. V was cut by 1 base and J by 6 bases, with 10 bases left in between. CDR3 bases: TGTGCCAGCAGCTTAGTCTCCGGGGGCGAGCAGTACTTC. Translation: CASSLVSGGEQYF. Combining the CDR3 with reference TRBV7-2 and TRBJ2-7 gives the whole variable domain GAGVSQSPSNKVTEKGKDVELRCDPISGHTALYWYRQSLGQGLEFLIYFQGNSAPDKSGLPSDRFSAERTGGSVSTLTIQRTQQEDSAVYLCASSLVSGGEQYFGPGTRLTVT.

As DNA, the CDR3 is TGTGCCAGCAGCGCCGGGACTAGCGACACAGATACGCAGTATTTT. It yields the protein CASSAGTSDTDTQYF. The V gene is TRBV9, the J gene TRBJ2-3, with 10 bases lining up with TRBD2. Germline V gene lookup returns CDR1 SGDLS and CDR2 YYNGEE. The V and J ends lost 3 bases and 2 bases, in that order; junction bases with no gene match: 3. This CDR3 is built from 15 residues.

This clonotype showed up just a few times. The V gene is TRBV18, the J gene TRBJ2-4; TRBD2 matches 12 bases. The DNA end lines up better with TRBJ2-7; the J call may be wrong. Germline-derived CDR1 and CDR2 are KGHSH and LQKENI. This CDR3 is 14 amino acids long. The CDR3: CASSPGLAGSEQYF. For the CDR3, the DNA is TGTGCCAGCTCACCAGGACTAGCGGGATCCGAGCAGTACTTC.

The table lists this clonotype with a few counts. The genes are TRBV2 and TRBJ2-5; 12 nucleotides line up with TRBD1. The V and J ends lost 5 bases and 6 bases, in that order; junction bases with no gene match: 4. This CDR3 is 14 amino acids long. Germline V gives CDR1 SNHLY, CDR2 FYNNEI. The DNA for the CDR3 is TGTGCCAGCAGTTGGGACAGGGGGCGAAAGACCCAGTACTTC. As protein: CASSWDRGRKTQYF.

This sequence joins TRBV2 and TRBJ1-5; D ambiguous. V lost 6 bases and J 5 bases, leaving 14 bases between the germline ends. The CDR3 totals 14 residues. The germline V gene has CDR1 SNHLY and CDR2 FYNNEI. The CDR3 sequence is CASSQENGDQPQHF. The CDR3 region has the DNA TGTGCCAGCAGCCAAGAAAATGGGGATCAGCCCCAGCATTTT.